The clone carrying this T cell receptor beta chain turned up a few times. Trimming stripped 5 bases from V and 0 bases from J, with 15 bases between. Germline assignment: CDR1 SGHTA and CDR2 FQGTGA. The CDR3 has 16 amino acids. This specimen belongs to a study of T-cell memory formation after mild COVID-19. MiXCR, applied by TCRdb to the 5' RACE reads, yields one record per CDR3 protein. Among some 30,000 distinct CDR3 sequences listed, around 7.2% were seen once. The chain links TRBV7-3 to TRBJ2-3, with D possibly TRBD2 on 5 matching bases. Sequencing was done on a sample of PBMCs or a T cell subset sorted from them (not recorded which). This clonotype was sampled from an adult woman who had mild COVID-19 (a few samples of this study predate the infection). Cell type and time point are not known. CDR3 region: CASSKGAKRSTDTQYF. CDR3 DNA sequence: TGTGCCAGCAGCAAGGGCGCCAAGCGGAGCACAGATACGCAGTATTTT.